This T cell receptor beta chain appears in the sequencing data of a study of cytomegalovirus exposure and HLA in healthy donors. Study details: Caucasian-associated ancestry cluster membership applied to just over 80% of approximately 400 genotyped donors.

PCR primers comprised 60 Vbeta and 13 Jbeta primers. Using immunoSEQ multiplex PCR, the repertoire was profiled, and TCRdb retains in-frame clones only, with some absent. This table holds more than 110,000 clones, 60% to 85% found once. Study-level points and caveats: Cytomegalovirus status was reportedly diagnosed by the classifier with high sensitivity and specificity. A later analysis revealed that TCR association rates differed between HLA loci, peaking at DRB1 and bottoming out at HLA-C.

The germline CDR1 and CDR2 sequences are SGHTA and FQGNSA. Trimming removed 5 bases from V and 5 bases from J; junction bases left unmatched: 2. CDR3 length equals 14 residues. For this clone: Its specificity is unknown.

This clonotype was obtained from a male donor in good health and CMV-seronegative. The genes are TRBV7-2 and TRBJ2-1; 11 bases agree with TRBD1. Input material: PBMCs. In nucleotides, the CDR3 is TGTGCCAGCAGCCGGACAGGGGGCAACAATGAGCAGTTCTTC. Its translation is CASSRTGGNNEQFF.